Each of the 4 T cell receptor beta chains below was sequenced from the same sample in a study of blood T cell repertoires in COVID-19. Here immunoSEQ multiplex PCR was the method, and the copy in TCRdb shows in-frame clones only, minus some. Of some 42,000 clones listed, around 90% are singletons. Specimen: peripheral blood. All receptors come from a human donor in a cohort sampled during active COVID-19.

This clone was seen a handful of times. The V call is TRBV27, the J call TRBJ1-5; TRBD1 aligns across 9 bases. CDR3 length: 14 amino acids. V lost 3 bases to trimming and J lost 6 bases; unmatched junction nucleotides: 3. Germline values: CDR1 MNHEY, CDR2 SMNVEV (reference sequence). As DNA, the CDR3 is TGTGCCAGCAGTTTCACAGGGGGCGGTCAGCCCCAGCATTTT. This sequence encodes CASSFTGGGQPQHF.

V is TRBV19 and J is TRBJ2-2; 13 bases fit TRBD2. Germline V gene lookup returns CDR1 LNHDA and CDR2 SQIVND (reference sequence). V shed 4 bases and J 2 bases; nucleotides not matched to a gene: 4. CDR3 length: 17 residues. The CDR3 region is CASSRTSGGPNTGELFF. DNA of the CDR3: TGTGCCAGTAGTAGGACTAGCGGGGGACCAAACACCGGGGAGCTGTTTTTT. Using reference TRBV19 and TRBJ2-2 for the parts outside the CDR3, the full variable domain is DGGITQSPKYLFRKEGQNVTLSCEQNLNHDAMYWYRQDPGQGLRLIYYSQIVNDFQKGDIAEGYSVSREKKESFPLTVTSAQKNPTAFYLCASSRTSGGPNTGELFFGEGSRLTVL.

The chain combines TRBV7-2 with TRBJ1-2; possibly TRBD1 for D (6 bases). CDR3 length: 16 residues. CDR1 and CDR2 (germline): SGHTA, FQGNSA. Trimming removed 2 bases at V and 0 bases at J, with 13 bases between. In DNA, the CDR3 is TGTGCCAGCAGCTTAAGGGGGACGGACGCTAACTATGGCTACACCTTC. Its translation is CASSLRGTDANYGYTF. Using reference TRBV7-2 and TRBJ1-2 for the parts outside the CDR3, the full variable domain is GAGVSQSPSNKVTEKGKDVELRCDPISGHTALYWYRQSLGQGLEFLIYFQGNSAPDKSGLPSDRFSAERTGGSVSTLTIQRTQQEDSAVYLCASSLRGTDANYGYTFGSGTRLTVV.

The chain couples TRBV7-8 to TRBJ1-2, with TRBD1 as a possible D gene (6 bases). CDR3 size: 14 residues. The germline V and J ends were trimmed by 5 bases and 8 bases, with 18 bases remaining between them. The germline CDR1 and CDR2 sequences are SGHVS and FQNEAQ. The CDR3 is CASSREQGAGGYTF. In DNA, the CDR3 is TGTGCCAGCAGCAGAGAACAGGGAGCAGGCGGCTACACCTTC.